Following are 14 T cell receptor beta chains from one sample sequenced in a study of blood T cell repertoires in COVID-19. The table came from immunoSEQ multiplex PCR; TCRdb's copy has only in-frame clones and leaves some out. The table has over 150,000 clones, around 84% seen once; the top ten hold about 2.5%. The material sequenced was peripheral blood. The receptors here all came from a woman older than 75 with COVID-19, enrolled during active disease.

The V and J genes are TRBV19 and TRBJ2-2, with a tentative D call TRBD2 (5 bases). V dropped 7 bases and J dropped 7 bases, with 16 bases sitting between them. The CDR3 runs 14 residues. Germline CDR1 LNHDA, CDR2 SQIVND (reference sequence). The CDR3 region is CASTNGPRGGELFF. In DNA form, the CDR3 reads TGTGCCAGTACCAATGGACCCCGGGGCGGGGAGCTGTTTTTT.

This rearrangement joins TRBV2 to TRBJ1-4; perhaps TRBD1 as D (5 bases). V was trimmed by 4 bases and J by 3 bases, leaving 12 bases between them. CDR1 SNHLY and CDR2 FYNNEI come from the germline V gene. CDR3 length: 15 amino acids. CDR3 in DNA: TGTGCCAGCAGTGCCGTGGGGCTGGCTAATGAAAAACTGTTTTTT. Protein sequence: CASSAVGLANEKLFF.

The J gene is TRBJ2-7, the V gene TRBV6-5, with TRBD2 matching 8 bases. CDR1 and CDR2 (germline): MNHEY, SVGAGI. The CDR3 is 16 amino acids. Trimming took 3 bases from V and 5 from J; bases not matched to a gene: 12. The CDR3 DNA is TGTGCCAGCAGTTATCTTAGGAGCGGGAGTGCCCACGAGCAGTACTTC. Its translation is CASSYLRSGSAHEQYF.

The DNA of the CDR3 is TGTGCCAGCAGTTACTCCTCGGGAGGGGTCACAGAGACCCAGTACTTC. This encodes CASSYSSGGVTETQYF. The chain recombines TRBV6-2 or TRBV6-3 with TRBJ2-5; 8 bases are shared with TRBD2. The CDR3 is made up of 16 amino acids. Germline values: CDR1 MNHEY, CDR2 SVGEGT. V dropped 0 bases and J dropped 4; count of bases not matched to a gene: 7.

This sequence joins TRBV5-5 and TRBJ1-5; 7 nucleotides match TRBD1. This CDR3 region has 15 residues. V lost 0 bases to trimming and J lost 3 bases; unmatched junction nucleotides: 3. Germline CDR1 and CDR2: SGHKS and YYEKEE (reference sequence). The CDR3 DNA reads as TGTGCCAGCAGCTTGGTTGGGACAGACAATCAGCCCCAGCATTTT. Its translation: CASSLVGTDNQPQHF.

For the CDR3, the DNA is TGTGCCAGCTCACCAGGGCTAGGAGGGCATGATGAGCAGTTCTTC. Amino acid sequence: CASSPGLGGHDEQFF. The genes are TRBV18 and TRBJ2-1; possibly TRBD2 for D (6 bases). V shed 2 bases and J shed 8 bases, with 16 bases lying between them. This CDR3 has 15 amino acids. Germline CDR1 is KGHSH and CDR2 is LQKENI.

V and J are TRBV4-3 and TRBJ1-2; no definite D call. Germline V gene lookup returns CDR1 LGHNA and CDR2 YSLEER. The CDR3 is 14 amino acids. V gave up 0 bases and J gave up 4 bases, with 9 bases separating them. CDR3 DNA: TGCGCCAGCAGCCAAGATATTCCGAGCTATGGCTACACCTTC. This encodes CASSQDIPSYGYTF.

The V call is TRBV19, the J call TRBJ1-2; a weak D match, TRBD1 (6 bases). This CDR3 is built from 13 residues. Trimming took 10 bases from V and 6 from J, leaving 18 bases between them. Germline V CDR1 and CDR2: LNHDA, SQIVND (reference sequence). The CDR3 nucleotides are TGTGCCACCCGAGGGGGTATGGATAATGGCTACACCTTC. Protein sequence: CATRGGMDNGYTF.

The CDR3 DNA follows: TGTGCCAGCAGCTTGGCAGGGCGGAGCTCCTACAATGAGCAGTTCTTC. Protein sequence: CASSLAGRSSYNEQFF. The V gene is TRBV5-6, the J gene TRBJ2-1, with D possibly matching TRBD1 (5 bases). V was shortened by 0 bases and J by 0 bases, with 10 bases between the two germline ends. This CDR3 region has 16 residues. Germline V gene data show CDR1 as SGHDT and CDR2 as YYEEEE.

This clone was detected once. This chain uses TRBV13 with TRBJ1-2, with D tentatively TRBD1 (5 bases). Germline CDR1 is PRHDT and CDR2 is FYEKMQ (reference sequence). The V gene lost 5 bases and the J gene lost 8 bases, with 12 bases spanning the gap. This CDR3 contains 12 residues. The CDR3 here is CASSIRGGGYTF. The CDR3 DNA is TGTGCCAGCAGCATTAGGGGTGGCGGCTACACCTTC.

The J gene is TRBJ1-2, the V gene TRBV5-4; D ambiguous. This CDR3 is 16 amino acids long. V was clipped by 4 bases and J by 1 base, with 17 bases between them. Germline values: CDR1 SGHNT, CDR2 YYREEE (reference sequence). Here the CDR3 reads CASSPMGGPDNYGYTF. CDR3 sequence (DNA): TGTGCCAGCAGCCCTATGGGAGGACCTGATAACTATGGCTACACCTTC. Full variable domain (missing parts from reference TRBV5-4 and TRBJ1-2): ETGVTQSPTHLIKTRGQQVTLRCSSQSGHNTVSWYQQALGQGPQFIFQYYREEENGRGNFPPRFSGLQFPNYSSELNVNALELDDSALYLCASSPMGGPDNYGYTFGSGTRLTVV.

The V call is TRBV6-5, the J call TRBJ1-5; 7 nucleotides line up with TRBD1. Looked up from germline, CDR1 is MNHEY and CDR2 is SVGAGI. V was pared by 8 bases and J by 4 bases, with 5 bases of the junction left unmatched. The CDR3 extends over 13 amino acids. CDR3 region: CASLGTANQPQHF. Written as DNA, the CDR3 is TGTGCCAGCTTAGGGACAGCGAATCAGCCCCAGCATTTT.

The chain carries TRBV7-2 and TRBJ2-5; no reliable D call. Germline V gene lookup returns CDR1 SGHTA and CDR2 FQGNSA. V was cut by 4 bases and J by 0 bases, with 6 bases left in between. This CDR3 comprises 13 residues. DNA of the CDR3: TGTGCCAGCAGCTCCCCTAACCAAGAGACCCAGTACTTC. It codes for CASSSPNQETQYF.

This chain links TRBV5-4 with TRBJ2-7; 7 bases are shared with TRBD2. V dropped 4 bases and J dropped 5; count of bases not matched to a gene: 3. The CDR3 is 12 amino acids. Germline V CDR1 and CDR2: SGHNT, YYREEE (reference sequence). CDR3 DNA: TGTGCCAGCAGCGACCGGGGGGACGAGCAGTACTTC. Translation: CASSDRGDEQYF.